This T cell receptor (beta chain) originates from a study of OX40 agonist ivuxolimab in advanced cancers. Study findings and constraints: More expanded clones were found, on average, in CD8+ than in CD4+ T cells.

The protocol was immunoSEQ multiplex PCR, while the TCRdb copy is restricted to in-frame clones and leaves out a portion. The table lists roughly 32,000 clones, 82% of them singletons. Concerning this clone: Its specificity is unknown.

V was trimmed by 5 bases and J by 3 bases, leaving 4 bases between them. CDR3 length: 11 amino acids. Germline CDR1 SGHAT, CDR2 FQNNGV. The V and J genes are TRBV11-2 and TRBJ2-5; D gene uncertain. The clonotype comes from an adult with an advanced solid tumor such as melanoma, head and neck, liver or kidney cancer. The specimen comprised CD4+ or CD8+ T cells sorted from blood, sampled in a trial of the OX40 agonist ivuxolimab. The CDR3 spells CASSQEETQYF. The CDR3, as DNA: TGTGCCAGCAGCCAAGAAGAGACCCAGTACTTC.